Listed below are T cell receptor beta chains from one sample, sequenced in a study of blood T cell repertoires in COVID-19. Here immunoSEQ multiplex PCR was the method, and the copy in TCRdb shows in-frame clones only, minus some. In the table there are some 160,000 clones, approximately 81% of which are singletons. The sequenced sample was PBMCs or T cells enriched from blood (not recorded which). All receptors come from a woman in her 50s who had recovered from COVID-19. Each CDR3 is given with its conserved first and last residue. A D gene is named only where the DNA matches it firmly. Part of the rows lack a size; the others show once, few, many or a class for expanded clones.

J	D	size	length	V	CDR3	DNA
TRBJ1-2	TRBD1	NA	13	TRBV28	CASRGQGDYGYTF	TGTGCCAGCAGAGGGCAGGGGGACTATGGCTACACCTTC
TRBJ2-1	TRBD2	NA	14	TRBV10-3	CAISRGSVYNEQFF	TGTGCCATCAGCCGCGGGAGTGTCTACAATGAGCAGTTCTTC
TRBJ1-2	NA	NA	13	TRBV18	CASSEDTSYGYTF	TGTGCCAGCTCAGAAGACACCTCCTATGGCTACACCTTC
TRBJ2-4	TRBD1	NA	14	TRBV5-1	CASSLSGTGGIQYF	TGCGCCAGCAGCTTGTCCGGCACAGGGGGCATTCAGTACTTC
TRBJ2-3	TRBD2	NA	14	TRBV11-3	CASSTGGYTDTQYF	TGTGCCAGCAGTACGGGGGGGTACACAGATACGCAGTATTTT
TRBJ2-3	NA	NA	12	TRBV11-2	CASSLVGHTQYF	TGTGCCAGCAGCTTAGTGGGCCATACGCAGTATTTT
TRBJ1-1	TRBD1	NA	13	TRBV5-1	CASSPGTGGEAFF	TGCGCCAGCAGCCCTGGGACAGGGGGGGAAGCTTTCTTT
TRBJ2-5	TRBD1	NA	13	TRBV6-6	CASRYRGRETQYF	TGTGCCAGCAGGTACAGGGGGCGGGAGACCCAGTACTTC
TRBJ2-7	TRBD1	NA	15	TRBV6-6	CASRSTRQGTNEQYF	TGTGCCAGCAGATCCACCCGACAGGGGACGAACGAGCAGTACTTC
TRBJ2-5	NA	NA	13	TRBV27	CASSPLSQETQYF	TGTGCCAGCAGTCCTTTGTCCCAAGAGACCCAGTACTTC
TRBJ2-1	TRBD2	NA	17	TRBV9	CASSVADLRGGQNEQFF	TGTGCCAGCAGCGTAGCAGATTTGCGGGGGGGCCAGAATGAGCAGTTCTTC
TRBJ2-3	NA	NA	15	TRBV3-1/TRBV3-2	CASSLLKMTADTQYF	TGTGCCAGCAGCCTATTAAAGATGACAGCAGATACGCAGTATTTT
TRBJ2-3	NA	few	13	TRBV28	CASKGQLTDTQYF	TGTGCCAGCAAGGGGCAACTCACAGATACGCAGTATTTT
TRBJ2-7	NA	NA	15	TRBV18	CASSPVGVTFYEQYF	TGTGCCAGCTCACCCGTCGGGGTTACTTTCTACGAGCAGTACTTC
TRBJ2-3	NA	NA	11	TRBV20-1	CSGQGTDTQYF	TGCAGTGGACAGGGCACAGATACGCAGTATTTT
TRBJ1-2	NA	NA	13	TRBV28	CASRRGINYGYTF	TGTGCCAGCAGAAGAGGGATCAACTATGGCTACACCTTC
TRBJ2-1	NA	NA	15	TRBV5-4	CASSLETSIYNEQFF	TGTGCCAGCAGCTTGGAGACTAGTATCTACAATGAGCAGTTCTTC
TRBJ2-7	TRBD2	NA	14	TRBV2	CASKGRDVSYEQYF	TGTGCCAGCAAAGGGAGGGACGTTTCCTACGAGCAGTACTTC
TRBJ2-7	NA	once	14	TRBV4-3	CASSQRLLVSEQYF	TGCGCCAGCAGCCAACGACTACTTGTGAGCGAGCAGTACTTC
TRBJ1-2	TRBD1	once	14	TRBV6-5	CASNFPGQYNGYTF	TGTGCCAGCAATTTCCCGGGACAGTATAATGGCTACACCTTC
TRBJ1-2	NA	NA	12	TRBV3-1/TRBV3-2	CASSQAAGGWTF	TGTGCCAGCAGCCAAGCGGCGGGGGGATGGACCTTC
TRBJ1-1	NA	NA	13	TRBV7-7	CASSFGPNTEAFF	TGTGCTAGCAGCTTTGGGCCAAACACTGAAGCTTTCTTT